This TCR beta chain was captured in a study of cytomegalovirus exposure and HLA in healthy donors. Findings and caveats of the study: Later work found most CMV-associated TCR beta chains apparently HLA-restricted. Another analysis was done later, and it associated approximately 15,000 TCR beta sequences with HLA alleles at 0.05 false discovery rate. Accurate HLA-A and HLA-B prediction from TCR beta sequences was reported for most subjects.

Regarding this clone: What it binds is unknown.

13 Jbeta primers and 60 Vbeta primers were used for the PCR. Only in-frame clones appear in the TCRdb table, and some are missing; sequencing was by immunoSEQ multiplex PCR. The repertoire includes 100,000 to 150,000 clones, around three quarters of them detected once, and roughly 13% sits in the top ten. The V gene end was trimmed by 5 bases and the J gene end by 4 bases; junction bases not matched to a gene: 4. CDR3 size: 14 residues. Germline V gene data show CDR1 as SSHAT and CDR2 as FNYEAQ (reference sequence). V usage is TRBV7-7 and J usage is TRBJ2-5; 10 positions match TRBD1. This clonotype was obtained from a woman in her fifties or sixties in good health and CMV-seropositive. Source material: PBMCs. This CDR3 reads CASSQGQGGETQYF. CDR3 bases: TGTGCCAGCAGCCAAGGACAGGGGGGAGAGACCCAGTACTTC.